This T cell receptor beta chain appears in the sequencing data of a study of T cell repertoires in cytomegalovirus infection. From germline, CDR1 is LGHDT and CDR2 YNNKEL (reference sequence). The CDR3 contains 14 residues. V lost 1 base to trimming and J lost 4 bases, with 11 bases between them. TCRdb re-called the reads with MiXCR, one entry per CDR3 protein. Counted here are roughly 990,000 distinct CDR3 sequences, 31% occurring once; the ten biggest clones make up around 15%. In the case of this clonotype: Its target is unknown.

Sequencing used cultured CD8+ T cells from PBMCs, obtained from culture after CMV antigen stimulation. The clonotype was recovered from a human donor in good health (CMV status not recorded). Some clones in this sample may be carry-over from other donors' samples. This chain connects TRBV3-1 to TRBJ2-7; perhaps TRBD1 as D (6 bases). In DNA, the CDR3 is TGTGCCAGCAGCCAAGGGGTACAGGGATACGAGCAGTACTTC. It encodes CASSQGVQGYEQYF.